This entry lists 25 T cell receptor beta chains sequenced from one sample in a study of blood T cell repertoires in COVID-19. Here immunoSEQ multiplex PCR was the method, and the copy in TCRdb shows in-frame clones only, minus some. This table holds more than 250,000 clones, roughly 87% found once. Source material: peripheral blood. These receptor sequences come from a man aged 50 to 60 with active or convalescent COVID-19.

V and J are TRBV5-5 and TRBJ2-2; 10 bases fit TRBD1. CDR3 length: 15 residues. Germline V gene sequence: CDR1 SGHKS, CDR2 YYEKEE (reference sequence). The V gene end was trimmed by 1 base and the J gene end by 5 bases; junction bases not matched to a gene: 2. CDR3 protein: CASSLSGQGTGELFF. CDR3 DNA: TGTGCCAGCAGCTTGTCGGGACAGGGGACCGGGGAGCTGTTTTTT.

V and J are TRBV5-1 and TRBJ2-2, with TRBD2 identical over 12 bases. Germline trimming cut 0 bases from V and 9 bases from J; bases unmatched to any gene: 3. The germline V gene encodes CDR1 SGHRS and CDR2 YFSETQ. There are 15 residues in the CDR3. The CDR3 is CASSLELAGGRELFF. CDR3 nucleotide sequence: TGCGCCAGCAGCTTGGAACTAGCGGGAGGAAGGGAGCTGTTTTTT.

In this sample, this clone turned up a few times. The chain links TRBV19 to TRBJ1-2; D is unresolved. CDR3 length equals 13 residues. Germline lookup yields CDR1 LNHDA and CDR2 SQIVND (reference sequence). Trimming removed 3 bases from V and 6 bases from J, with 11 bases in between. DNA of the CDR3: TGTGCCAGTAGTATGTGGGGAGGCGATGGCTACACCTTC. As protein: CASSMWGGDGYTF. Based on the CDR3 plus reference TRBV19 and TRBJ1-2, the full variable domain is DGGITQSPKYLFRKEGQNVTLSCEQNLNHDAMYWYRQDPGQGLRLIYYSQIVNDFQKGDIAEGYSVSREKKESFPLTVTSAQKNPTAFYLCASSMWGGDGYTFGSGTRLTVV.

The V call is TRBV5-8, the J call TRBJ1-5; 7 bases fit TRBD1. Germline V gene data show CDR1 as SGHTS and CDR2 as YDEGEE. The J segment lost 7 bases and the V segment lost 3 bases, leaving 10 bases of the junction unmatched. The CDR3 totals 15 residues. Here the CDR3 DNA reads TGTGCCAGCAGCTCCACAGGGGACGCGGGACAGCCCCAGCATTTT. This gives the protein CASSSTGDAGQPQHF.

The chain has TRBV7-2 and TRBJ2-3; 10 nucleotides agree with TRBD2. After removal of 3 bases from V and 3 bases from J, the junction contained 6 bases not matched to a gene. This CDR3 comprises 16 residues. In germline, CDR1 is SGHTA, CDR2 FQGNSA. This chain's CDR3 is CASSLVAGGFTDTQYF. CDR3 DNA: TGTGCCAGCAGCTTGGTAGCGGGGGGATTTACAGATACGCAGTATTTT.

V usage is TRBV7-9 and J usage is TRBJ2-5, with TRBD1 as a possible D gene (6 bases). CDR3 size: 14 residues. V lost 3 bases and J 2 bases, leaving 10 bases between the germline ends. Germline V gives CDR1 SEHNR, CDR2 FQNEAQ (reference sequence). The CDR3 is CASSFQGTQETQYF. The CDR3 nucleotides read TGTGCCAGCAGCTTTCAGGGGACACAAGAGACCCAGTACTTC.

About this clone itself: The CDR3 ends on some other residue instead of the conserved phenylalanine or tryptophan, so this is likely a read error. The limits of the CDR3 on the DNA are not certain, so only TCRdb's listed CDR3 is given. CDR3 sequence reads: CASSPRDSKILI. The chain recombines TRBV2 with TRBJ2-7; the table's D call, TRBD1, has no DNA check behind it. The germline CDR1 and CDR2 sequences are SNHLY and FYNNEI. The CDR3 region is 12 residues in length, termini included.

The rearrangement joins TRBV6-5 to TRBJ1-5, with TRBD1 as a possible D gene (6 bases). The CDR3 sequence is 13 residues long. Germline V gives CDR1 MNHEY, CDR2 SVGAGI. Trimming left V 6 bases short and J 2 bases short, with 8 bases between. Here the CDR3 reads CASRGGGNQPQHF. CDR3 in DNA: TGTGCCAGCAGAGGGGGTGGCAATCAGCCCCAGCATTTT.

The chain couples TRBV28 to TRBJ2-1, with D tentatively TRBD2 (5 bases). Germline loops: CDR1 MDHEN, CDR2 SYDVKM. The CDR3 consists of 13 residues. Trimming took 2 bases from V and 9 from J, leaving 11 bases between them. The CDR3 DNA reads as TGTGCCAGCAGTTTAGATTGGGAGAGTGAGCAGTTCTTC. As protein: CASSLDWESEQFF.

This chain joins TRBV2 and TRBJ1-3, with no clear D. The CDR3 consists of 14 residues. The V and J ends lost 4 bases and 2 bases respectively, with 9 bases between them. In germline, CDR1 is SNHLY, CDR2 FYNNEI. The CDR3: CASSVSHTGNTIYF. The DNA for the CDR3 is TGTGCCAGCAGTGTCTCTCACACTGGAAACACCATATATTTT.

The rearrangement uses TRBV7-8 and TRBJ1-2; TRBD1 is a possible D gene (5 bases). This CDR3 region has 13 residues. From germline, CDR1 is SGHVS and CDR2 FQNEAQ. V was pared by 5 bases and J by 5 bases, with 12 bases between. CDR3 sequence: CASSTRTTYGYTF. The CDR3 DNA reads as TGTGCCAGCAGCACCCGGACAACTTATGGCTACACCTTC.

This rearrangement joins TRBV1 to TRBJ1-2; the D segment call TRBD1 is taken from the table without a DNA check. TRBV1 is tagged as a pseudogene. The length of the CDR3 is 17 residues. The CDR3 coding sequence is TGCACCAGCAGCCAAGACGTGTGGACAGGGGAAAGATCAGGCTACACCTTC. This translates into CTSSQDVWTGERSGYTF.

V and J are TRBV6-5 and TRBJ2-5, with 7 positions matching TRBD1. From germline, CDR1 is MNHEY and CDR2 SVGAGI. Trimming removed 6 bases from V and 5 bases from J; junction bases left unmatched: 9. This CDR3 spans 14 amino acids. Written as DNA, the CDR3 is TGTGCCAGCAGCCGGGACAGACGTGCGGAGACCCAGTACTTC. It specifies CASSRDRRAETQYF.

The rearrangement joins TRBV19 to TRBJ1-5; TRBD1 agrees at 8 bases. This CDR3 is 16 amino acids long. The trim removed 6 bases at V and 7 bases at J, leaving 14 bases unmatched. The germline gives CDR1 LNHDA, CDR2 SQIVND (reference sequence). The CDR3 spells CASSRLDQGAGQPQHF. In DNA, the CDR3 is TGTGCCAGTAGCCGTCTCGATCAGGGGGCCGGGCAGCCCCAGCATTTT.

J is TRBJ2-1 and V is TRBV5-6; D is undetermined. This CDR3 contains 13 residues. V lost 0 bases, J lost 6 bases, and 7 bases lay in between. From germline, CDR1 is SGHDT and CDR2 YYEEEE. The CDR3 spells CASSLGAANEQFF. CDR3 DNA: TGTGCCAGCAGCTTGGGCGCGGCCAATGAGCAGTTCTTC.

The chain joins TRBV18 to TRBJ2-5; D is unclear. V lost 5 bases and J lost 5, with 12 bases in between. In germline, CDR1 is KGHSH, CDR2 LQKENI. The CDR3 covers 13 residues. The CDR3: CASSALLEETQYF. The DNA of the CDR3 is TGTGCCAGCTCAGCCCTATTAGAGGAGACCCAGTACTTC.

V gene TRBV30 combines with J gene TRBJ1-5; D ambiguous. Germline CDR1 reads GTSNPN; CDR2 reads SVGIG (reference sequence). CDR3 length: 14 amino acids. Trimming shortened V by 2 bases and J by 0 bases, and 8 bases separated the two germline ends. CDR3 coding DNA: TGTGCCTGGAGTAGTCGAGTTAGCAATCAGCCCCAGCATTTT. Translating gives CAWSSRVSNQPQHF.

The chain links TRBV5-4 to TRBJ1-4, with 7 bases aligning to TRBD1. In germline, CDR1 is SGHNT, CDR2 YYREEE (reference sequence). With V trimmed by 0 bases and J by 4 bases, 3 bases remained unmatched. The CDR3 length is 15 residues. CDR3 sequence: CASSLATGVNEKLFF. Here the CDR3 DNA reads TGTGCCAGCAGCTTGGCAACAGGGGTTAATGAAAAACTGTTTTTT.

The chain couples TRBV28 to TRBJ2-7; tentatively, D is TRBD2 (5 bases). Germline V CDR1 and CDR2: MDHEN, SYDVKM. Trimming left V 8 bases short and J 4 bases short, with 9 bases between. The CDR3 has 11 residues. The CDR3 bases are TGTGCCAGCGAGGGTAAATACGAGCAGTACTTC. Protein sequence: CASEGKYEQYF.

The chain employs TRBV30 and TRBJ1-1, with TRBD1 matching 7 bases. Germline loops: CDR1 GTSNPN, CDR2 SVGIG (reference sequence). With V trimmed by 2 bases and J by 8 bases, 5 bases remained unmatched. The CDR3 runs 12 residues. The CDR3 is CAWSRAQGEAFF. The CDR3 nucleotides read TGTGCCTGGAGTCGAGCACAGGGGGAAGCTTTCTTT.

V usage is TRBV4-2 and J usage is TRBJ1-4; 8 bases agree with TRBD1. The CDR3 has 15 residues. The V gene's germline CDR1 is LGHNA and CDR2 YNFKEQ. V was clipped by 2 bases and J by 7 bases; unmatched bases: 6. The CDR3 sequence: CASSQTSGTGEKLFF. The CDR3 DNA follows: TGTGCCAGCAGCCAAACCTCCGGGACAGGTGAAAAACTGTTTTTT.

The chain couples TRBV24-1 to TRBJ1-1, with 8 bases matching TRBD1. The CDR3 totals 16 residues. CDR1 and CDR2 from the germline V gene are KGHDR and SFDVKD. J was trimmed by 3 bases and V by 2 bases; bases with no gene match: 7. CDR3 amino acids: CATSDSMTGADTEAFF. CDR3 sequence (DNA): TGTGCCACCAGTGATTCCATGACAGGGGCGGACACTGAAGCTTTCTTT.

The rearrangement joins TRBV5-1 to TRBJ2-1, with TRBD2 matching 7 bases. This CDR3 is built from 15 residues. V gave up 0 bases and J gave up 10 bases; unmatched junction bases: 10. Germline V gene sequence: CDR1 SGHRS, CDR2 YFSETQ. Here the CDR3 reads CASSLEGGRIGEQFF. The CDR3 coding sequence is TGCGCCAGCAGCTTGGAGGGCGGGAGAATAGGGGAGCAGTTCTTC.

The V gene is TRBV4-1, the J gene TRBJ1-1; TRBD1 matches 9 bases. Germline-derived CDR1 and CDR2 are MGHRA and YSYEKL. With 0 bases clipped from V and 5 bases from J, the junction kept 7 bases outside the gene matches. CDR3 size: 16 residues. The CDR3 here is CASSQDLQGATTEAFF. CDR3 coding DNA: TGCGCCAGCAGCCAAGATCTACAGGGGGCTACGACTGAAGCTTTCTTT.

The chain joins TRBV10-3 to TRBJ1-6, with 9 bases matching TRBD1. Germline V lookup: CDR1 ENHRY, CDR2 SYGVKD. J was trimmed by 7 bases and V by 4 bases; bases with no gene match: 2. This CDR3 region has 14 residues. The CDR3 DNA follows: TGTGCCATCAGTGCGGGACAGGGCAATTCACCCCTCCACTTT. It translates to CAISAGQGNSPLHF.